Shown below are 12 T cell receptor beta chains from a single sample sequenced in a study of T cell responses to AZD1222 COVID-19 vaccine. Clones were read by immunoSEQ multiplex PCR, and TCRdb kept only the in-frame ones, dropping some. The sample includes tens of thousands of clones, 88% of them seen just once. The sequencing used peripheral blood, collected on day 0 of AZD1222 vaccination. These receptor sequences come from an adult in good health.

The V gene is TRBV5-1, the J gene TRBJ2-7; D gene uncertain. The germline V and J ends were trimmed by 4 bases and 0 bases, with 14 bases remaining between them. The CDR3 covers 15 residues. The germline gives CDR1 SGHRS, CDR2 YFSETQ. CDR3 amino acids: CASSPEAKGSYEQYF. CDR3 bases: TGCGCCAGCAGCCCTGAGGCCAAGGGCTCCTACGAGCAGTACTTC.

The J gene is TRBJ1-1, the V gene TRBV6-5, with 8 bases aligning to TRBD1. The CDR3 totals 15 residues. V shed 6 bases, J shed 3 bases, and the junction held 9 bases outside the gene matches. The germline CDR1 and CDR2 sequences are MNHEY and SVGAGI. CDR3 in DNA: TGTGCCAGCAGCGGGCAGGGGGCGGGGGACACTGAAGCTTTCTTT. Translated: CASSGQGAGDTEAFF.

CDR3 nucleotide sequence: TGTGCCAGCAGTGAAGAGGGACAGGGGCTAAGGACTGAAGCTTTCTTT. It is translated as CASSEEGQGLRTEAFF. The chain uses TRBV6-1 and TRBJ1-1, with 10 bases aligning to TRBD1. Germline V gene lookup returns CDR1 MNHNS and CDR2 SASEGT. The CDR3 is 16 amino acids. Trimming cost V 1 base and J 5 bases; bases outside gene matches: 7.

The rearrangement joins TRBV24-1 to TRBJ1-1; D is possibly TRBD1 (6 bases). There are 15 residues in the CDR3. The germline V gene encodes CDR1 KGHDR and CDR2 SFDVKD. Between the trimmed V and J ends, which lost 3 bases and 1 base, there was a span of 11 bases. The CDR3 spells CATSDPSQGNTEAFF. The CDR3 DNA reads TGTGCCACCAGTGATCCCTCACAGGGGAACACTGAAGCTTTCTTT.

The V and J genes are TRBV6-4 and TRBJ1-1, with D maybe TRBD1 (5 bases). From germline, CDR1 is MRHNA and CDR2 SNTAGT. The CDR3 consists of 14 residues. V lost 3 bases and J 7 bases, leaving 15 bases between the germline ends. The CDR3 region has the DNA TGTGCCAGCAGTGATACAGGCGGGGAGGATGAAGCTTTCTTT. This codes for CASSDTGGEDEAFF.

The V gene is TRBV7-3, the J gene TRBJ2-5, with 9 bases matching TRBD2. With 1 base clipped from V and 5 bases from J, the junction kept 8 bases outside the gene matches. The CDR3 has 16 amino acids. In germline, CDR1 is SGHTA, CDR2 FQGTGA. In nucleotides, the CDR3 is TGTGCCAGCAGCTTAAATGGAGCGGGAGGTGGCGAGACCCAGTACTTC. The encoded protein is CASSLNGAGGGETQYF.

The chain is built from TRBV6-4 and TRBJ2-2, with 11 bases matching TRBD2. The CDR3 extends over 14 amino acids. Germline lookup yields CDR1 MRHNA and CDR2 SNTAGT. V was pared by 5 bases and J by 4 bases, with 0 bases of the junction left unmatched. The CDR3 DNA reads TGTGCCAGCAGTACTAGCGGGAGCACCGGGGAGCTGTTTTTT. Amino acid sequence: CASSTSGSTGELFF.

As regards this clone: At one boundary the junction diverges from the germline segment, which might be a read error. The genes are TRBV29-1 and TRBJ2-5, with D possibly being TRBD2 (6 bases). The germline gives CDR1 SQVTM, CDR2 ANQGSEA. This CDR3 is built from 13 residues. The CDR3 nucleotides are TGCAGCGTGGAAGTAGGAGGGGCAGAGACCCAGTACTTC. This translates into CSVEVGGAETQYF.

The count of this clone is one. This sequence joins TRBV7-2 and TRBJ2-3; possible D gene TRBD1, 6 bases. Trimming took off 6 bases at V and 0 bases at J, with 10 bases between the two ends. The length of the CDR3 is 14 residues. Germline CDR1 SGHTA, CDR2 FQGNSA. The CDR3 bases are TGTGCCAGCAGGACGGACAGAAGCACAGATACGCAGTATTTT. This encodes CASRTDRSTDTQYF.

The chain is built from TRBV19 and TRBJ1-5; TRBD1 matches 7 bases. Germline V gene data show CDR1 as LNHDA and CDR2 as SQIVND (reference sequence). V lost 5 bases, J lost 0 bases, and 10 bases stayed unmatched. This CDR3 region has 17 residues. CDR3 sequence: CASSVRQGGNSNQPQHF. In DNA, the CDR3 is TGTGCCAGTAGTGTCCGACAGGGAGGGAATAGCAATCAGCCCCAGCATTTT.

The chain uses TRBV5-1 and TRBJ2-1; 16 nucleotides match TRBD2. The CDR3 covers 18 residues. Germline V gene sequence: CDR1 SGHRS, CDR2 YFSETQ. V lost 3 bases and J lost 1; bases outside the gene matches: 4. CDR3 residues: CASSSGLAGGWSYNEQFF. For the CDR3, the DNA is TGCGCCAGCAGCTCGGGACTAGCGGGGGGGTGGTCCTACAATGAGCAGTTCTTC.

CDR3 sequence (DNA): TGTGCCAGCAGTTACTCTGGACTGTCTGAGCAGTTCTTC. Translation: CASSYSGLSEQFF. The rearrangement joins TRBV6-6 to TRBJ2-1; a weak D match, TRBD2 (5 bases). The V end was cut by 0 bases, the J end by 9 bases, with 9 bases between. CDR1 and CDR2 (germline): MNHNY, SVGAGI (reference sequence). The CDR3 is 13 residues long.